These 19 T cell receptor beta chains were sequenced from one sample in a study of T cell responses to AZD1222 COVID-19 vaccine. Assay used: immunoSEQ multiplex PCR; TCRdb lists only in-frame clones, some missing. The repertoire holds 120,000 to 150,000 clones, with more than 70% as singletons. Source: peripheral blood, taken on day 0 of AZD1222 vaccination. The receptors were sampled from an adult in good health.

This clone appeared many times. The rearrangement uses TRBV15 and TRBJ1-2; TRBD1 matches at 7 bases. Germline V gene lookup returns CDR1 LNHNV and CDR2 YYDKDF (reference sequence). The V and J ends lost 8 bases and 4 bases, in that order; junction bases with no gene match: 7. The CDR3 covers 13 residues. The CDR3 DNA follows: TGTGCCACCTCTCCCGGACAGGTCTATGGCTACACCTTC. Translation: CATSPGQVYGYTF.

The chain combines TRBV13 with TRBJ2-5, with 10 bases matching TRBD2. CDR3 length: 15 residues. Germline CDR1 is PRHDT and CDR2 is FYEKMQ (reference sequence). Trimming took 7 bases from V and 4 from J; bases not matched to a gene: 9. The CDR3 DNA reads TGTGCCAGCACCCCCCTAGCGGGAGAAGTAGAGACCCAGTACTTC. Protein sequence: CASTPLAGEVETQYF.

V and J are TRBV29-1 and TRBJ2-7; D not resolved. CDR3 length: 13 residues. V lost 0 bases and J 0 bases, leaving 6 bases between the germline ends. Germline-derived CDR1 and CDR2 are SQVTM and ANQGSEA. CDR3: CSVEDVGSYEQYF. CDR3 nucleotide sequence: TGCAGCGTTGAAGACGTGGGCTCCTACGAGCAGTACTTC.

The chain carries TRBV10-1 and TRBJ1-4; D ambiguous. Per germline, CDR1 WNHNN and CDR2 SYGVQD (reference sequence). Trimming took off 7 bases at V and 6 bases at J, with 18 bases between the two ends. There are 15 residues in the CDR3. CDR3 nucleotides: TGCGCCAGCACCAATGAGGGCCGCGACCATGAAAAACTGTTTTTT. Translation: CASTNEGRDHEKLFF.

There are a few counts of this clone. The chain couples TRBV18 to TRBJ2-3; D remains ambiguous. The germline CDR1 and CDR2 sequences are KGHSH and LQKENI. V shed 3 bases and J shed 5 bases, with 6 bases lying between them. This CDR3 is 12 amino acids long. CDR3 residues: CASSPYVDTQYF. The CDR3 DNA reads TGTGCCAGCTCACCGTATGTAGATACGCAGTATTTT.

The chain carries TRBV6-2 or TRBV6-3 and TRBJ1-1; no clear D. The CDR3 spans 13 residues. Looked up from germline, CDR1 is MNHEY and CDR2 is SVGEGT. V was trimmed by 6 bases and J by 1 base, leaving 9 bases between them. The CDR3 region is CASSWRGNTEAFF. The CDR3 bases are TGTGCCAGCAGCTGGCGGGGGAACACTGAAGCTTTCTTT.

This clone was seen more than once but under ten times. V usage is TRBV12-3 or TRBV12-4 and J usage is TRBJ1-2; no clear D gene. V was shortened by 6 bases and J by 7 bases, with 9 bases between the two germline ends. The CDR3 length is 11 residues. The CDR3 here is CASSNIRGYTF. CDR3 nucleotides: TGTGCCAGCAGCAATATTCGTGGCTACACCTTC.

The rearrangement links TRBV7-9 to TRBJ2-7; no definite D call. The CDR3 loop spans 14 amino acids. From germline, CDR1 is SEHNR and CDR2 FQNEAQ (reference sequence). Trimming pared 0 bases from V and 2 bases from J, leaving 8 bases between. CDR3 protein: CASSLAGITYEQYF. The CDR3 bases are TGTGCCAGCAGCTTAGCAGGGATCACCTACGAGCAGTACTTC.

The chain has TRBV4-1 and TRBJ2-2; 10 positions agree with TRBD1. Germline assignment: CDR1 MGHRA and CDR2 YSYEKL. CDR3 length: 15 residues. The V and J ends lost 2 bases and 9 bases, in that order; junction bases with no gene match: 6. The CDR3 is CASSQPRDRGRELFF. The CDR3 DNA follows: TGCGCCAGCAGCCAACCTCGGGACAGGGGCAGGGAGCTGTTTTTT.

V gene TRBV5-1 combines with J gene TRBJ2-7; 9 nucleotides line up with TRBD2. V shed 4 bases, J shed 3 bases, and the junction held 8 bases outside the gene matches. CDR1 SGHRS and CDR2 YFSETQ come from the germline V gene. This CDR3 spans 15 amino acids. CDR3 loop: CASSQTSGTYYEQYF. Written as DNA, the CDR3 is TGCGCCAGCAGCCAGACTAGCGGCACTTACTACGAGCAGTACTTC.

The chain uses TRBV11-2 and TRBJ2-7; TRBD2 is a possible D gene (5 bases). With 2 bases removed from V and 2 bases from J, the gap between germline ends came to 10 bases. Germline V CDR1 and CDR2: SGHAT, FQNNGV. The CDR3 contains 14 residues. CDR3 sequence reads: CASSLSGKAYEQYF. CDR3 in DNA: TGTGCCAGCAGCTTATCCGGGAAGGCCTACGAGCAGTACTTC.

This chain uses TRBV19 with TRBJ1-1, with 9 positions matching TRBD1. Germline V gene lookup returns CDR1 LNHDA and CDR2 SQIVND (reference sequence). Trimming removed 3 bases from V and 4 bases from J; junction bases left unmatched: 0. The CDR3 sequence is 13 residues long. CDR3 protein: CASSMTGGTEAFF. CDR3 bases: TGTGCCAGTAGTATGACAGGGGGCACTGAAGCTTTCTTT.

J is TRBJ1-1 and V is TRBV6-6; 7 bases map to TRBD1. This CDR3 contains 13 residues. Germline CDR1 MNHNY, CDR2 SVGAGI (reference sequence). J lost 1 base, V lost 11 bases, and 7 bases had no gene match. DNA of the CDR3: TGTGCCGCGATGGGACAGCCGAACACTGAAGCTTTCTTT. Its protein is CAAMGQPNTEAFF.

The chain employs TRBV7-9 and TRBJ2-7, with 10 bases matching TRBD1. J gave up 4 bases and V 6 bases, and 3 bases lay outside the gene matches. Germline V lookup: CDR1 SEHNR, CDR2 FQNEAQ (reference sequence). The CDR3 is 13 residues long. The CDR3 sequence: CASSWDRGYEQYF. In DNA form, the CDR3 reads TGTGCCAGCAGTTGGGACAGGGGATACGAGCAGTACTTC.

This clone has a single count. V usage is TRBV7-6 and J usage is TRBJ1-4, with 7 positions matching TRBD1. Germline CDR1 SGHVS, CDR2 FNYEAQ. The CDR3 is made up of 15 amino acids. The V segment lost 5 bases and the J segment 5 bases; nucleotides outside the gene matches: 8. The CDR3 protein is CASSTRTGVNEKLFF. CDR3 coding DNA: TGTGCCAGCAGCACTAGGACAGGAGTAAATGAAAAACTGTTTTTT.

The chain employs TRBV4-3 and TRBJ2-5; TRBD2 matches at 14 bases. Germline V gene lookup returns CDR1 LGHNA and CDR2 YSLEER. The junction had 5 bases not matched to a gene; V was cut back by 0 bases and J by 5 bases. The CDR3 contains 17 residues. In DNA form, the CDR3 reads TGCGCCAGCAGCCAAGAAACGACTAGCGGGGGGGAGGAGACCCAGTACTTC. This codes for CASSQETTSGGEETQYF.

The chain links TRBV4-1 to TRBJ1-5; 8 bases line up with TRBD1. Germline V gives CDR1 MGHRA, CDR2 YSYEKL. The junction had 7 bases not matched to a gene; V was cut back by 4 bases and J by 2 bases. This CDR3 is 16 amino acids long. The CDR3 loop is CASSPYGQGGNQPQHF. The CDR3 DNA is TGCGCCAGCAGCCCCTACGGACAGGGAGGCAATCAGCCCCAGCATTTT.

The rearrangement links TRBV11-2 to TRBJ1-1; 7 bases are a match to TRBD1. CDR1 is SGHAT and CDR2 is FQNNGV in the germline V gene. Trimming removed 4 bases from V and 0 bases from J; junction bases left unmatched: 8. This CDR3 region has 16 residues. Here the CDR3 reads CASSWGQTTLNTEAFF. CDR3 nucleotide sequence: TGTGCCAGCAGCTGGGGACAGACTACCCTGAACACTGAAGCTTTCTTT. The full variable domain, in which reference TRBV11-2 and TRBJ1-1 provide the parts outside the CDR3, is EAGVAQSPRYKIIEKRQSVAFWCNPISGHATLYWYQQILGQGPKLLIQFQNNGVVDDSQLPKDRFSAERLKGVDSTLKIQPAKLEDSAVYLCASSWGQTTLNTEAFFGQGTRLTVV.

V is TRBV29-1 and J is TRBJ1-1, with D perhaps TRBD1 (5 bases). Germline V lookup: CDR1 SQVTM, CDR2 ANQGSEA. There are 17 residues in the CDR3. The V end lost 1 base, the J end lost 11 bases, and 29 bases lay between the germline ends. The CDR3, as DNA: TGCAGCGTTGAAGCCAACCCCAGGACAAGGTTTTTCGTAGGGGCTTTCTTT. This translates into CSVEANPRTRFFVGAFF.